The entry that follows covers one T cell receptor beta chain sequence. What it binds is unknown. Resections from corrective heart surgery supplied the thymus tissue. The sample donors, healthy Finnish infants, were having corrective surgery for congenital heart defects. The data were taken from a study of human thymus T cells. Measured with immunoSEQ multiplex PCR; TCRdb has only the in-frame clones, and not every one. This table holds some 120,000 clones, around 96% found once. Broader study findings: Thymic repertoires of unrelated individuals were reported in related research to overlap highly. Thymic as well as blood repertoires seemed to favor certain V and J genes unevenly.

The TCR comes from a boy under three years old with a congenital heart defect but otherwise immunologically healthy. The sample comprised thymus tissue.

The CDR3 spells CASPHQRDSSYEQYF. Written as DNA, the CDR3 is TGTGCCAGCCCACATCAACGGGACAGCTCCTACGAGCAGTACTTC. This chain connects TRBV11-2 to TRBJ2-7, with 7 nucleotides matching TRBD1. The V and J ends lost 8 bases and 0 bases, in that order; junction bases with no gene match: 10. Germline CDR1 and CDR2: SGHAT and FQNNGV. This CDR3 contains 15 residues.